A selection of T cell receptor beta chains follows, all from one sample in a study of control samples from healthy donors and cancer patients. Data came from immunoSEQ multiplex PCR; TCRdb stores just in-frame clones and leaves some out. The table shows 140,000 or so clones, with about nine tenths occurring only once. Sequenced material: blood. The receptors originated from a man aged 25-45 years in good health. CDR3s include the opening cysteine and the closing phenylalanine or tryptophan. The order of the fields is D gene, CDR3 length, V gene, J gene, clone size, CDR3 protein, CDR3 DNA. The D gene is left open where the match is weak. Not every row has a clone size; where given, it reads once, few, many or a size class.

-	12	TRBV19	TRBJ2-1	-	CASSIVGGEQFF	TGTGCCAGTAGTATTGTAGGAGGTGAGCAGTTCTTC
-	17	TRBV21-1	TRBJ1-1	-	CASSNGKTRDRNTEAFF	TGTGCCAGCAGCAACGGGAAAACCCGGGACAGGAACACTGAAGCTTTCTTT
-	14	TRBV6-5	TRBJ1-2	-	CASSPPGTGHGYTF	TGTGCCAGCAGCCCCCCCGGAACAGGGCATGGCTACACCTTC
TRBD1	15	TRBV11-3	TRBJ1-1	-	CASSLDDRVNTEAFF	TGTGCCAGCAGCCTCGACGACAGGGTGAACACTGAAGCTTTCTTT
-	16	TRBV4-3	TRBJ1-3	-	CASSQAGLISGNTIYF	TGCGCCAGCAGCCAGGCTGGACTGATCTCTGGAAACACCATATATTTT
-	15	TRBV19	TRBJ1-2	-	CASSRSEGLGYGYTF	TGTGCCAGTAGCCGGAGCGAGGGGCTGGGCTATGGCTACACCTTC
-	17	TRBV19	TRBJ1-2	-	CASTNPGRGGRDYGYTF	TGTGCCAGTACCAACCCGGGTCGAGGGGGGCGCGACTATGGCTACACCTTC
TRBD2	15	TRBV7-8	TRBJ2-7	once	CASSPHTSGPYEQYF	TGTGCCAGCAGCCCTCACACTAGCGGGCCCTACGAGCAGTACTTC
-	13	TRBV6-4	TRBJ2-1	-	CASSHQGSDEQFF	TGTGCCAGCAGCCATCAGGGGAGCGATGAGCAGTTCTTC
TRBD1	16	TRBV4-3	TRBJ2-7	-	CASSQSQGALVYEQYF	TGCGCCAGCAGCCAGTCTCAGGGGGCTCTCGTATACGAGCAGTACTTC
TRBD1	13	TRBV18	TRBJ1-1	-	CASSEGANTEAFF	TGTGCCAGCTCGGAGGGGGCGAACACTGAAGCTTTCTTT
-	13	TRBV9	TRBJ2-1	few	CASSSPLGNEQFF	TGTGCCAGCAGCAGTCCGTTGGGGAATGAGCAGTTCTTC
-	13	TRBV7-3	TRBJ2-3	-	CASRRGATDTQYF	TGTGCCAGCAGGAGGGGGGCCACAGATACGCAGTATTTT
-	18	TRBV24-1	TRBJ2-3	-	CATSDTRVGGIGGDTQYF	TGTGCCACCAGTGATACCCGGGTTGGCGGAATTGGTGGAGATACGCAGTATTTT
-	14	TRBV6-2/TRBV6-3	TRBJ2-5	-	CASSQGTAAGTQYF	TGTGCCAGCAGTCAGGGGACGGCCGCGGGGACCCAGTACTTC
TRBD1	17	TRBV5-6	TRBJ1-1	-	CASSLPGQGALNTEAFF	TGTGCCAGCAGCTTACCGGGACAGGGGGCCCTGAACACTGAAGCTTTCTTT
-	15	TRBV15	TRBJ1-4	-	CATSNPGALNEKLFF	TGTGCCACCAGCAATCCCGGGGCTCTCAATGAAAAACTGTTTTTT
-	15	TRBV6-2/TRBV6-3	TRBJ2-1	once	CASSYSMGGRNEQFF	TGTGCCAGCAGTTACTCGATGGGGGGACGCAATGAGCAGTTCTTC
-	14	TRBV6-6	TRBJ1-1	-	CATHSGTVNTEAFF	TGTGCCACCCATTCTGGGACGGTGAACACTGAAGCTTTCTTT
-	15	TRBV5-4	TRBJ2-7	-	CASSRTRGQSYEQYF	TGTGCCAGCAGCCGAACGCGGGGACAGTCCTACGAGCAGTACTTC
-	11	TRBV24-1	TRBJ2-1	-	CATGLPSEQFF	TGTGCCACCGGACTCCCAAGTGAGCAGTTCTTC
-	16	TRBV19	TRBJ1-2	-	CASSTLKDAGRHGYTF	TGTGCCAGTTCAACCCTCAAGGACGCAGGGCGTCATGGCTACACCTTC